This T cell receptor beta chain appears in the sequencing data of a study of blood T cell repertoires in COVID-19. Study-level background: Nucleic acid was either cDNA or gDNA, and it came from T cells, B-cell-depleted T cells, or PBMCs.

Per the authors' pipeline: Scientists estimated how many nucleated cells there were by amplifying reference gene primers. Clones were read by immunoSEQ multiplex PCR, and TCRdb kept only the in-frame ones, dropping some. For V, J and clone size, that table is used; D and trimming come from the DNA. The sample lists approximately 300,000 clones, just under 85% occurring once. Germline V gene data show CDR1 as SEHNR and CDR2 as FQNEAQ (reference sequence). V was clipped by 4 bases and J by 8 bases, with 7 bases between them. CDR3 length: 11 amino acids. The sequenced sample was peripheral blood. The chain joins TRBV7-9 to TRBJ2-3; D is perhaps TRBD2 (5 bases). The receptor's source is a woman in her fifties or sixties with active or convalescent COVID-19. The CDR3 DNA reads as TGTGCCAGCAGCTCAGGAGGTACGCAGTATTTT. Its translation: CASSSGGTQYF.